Presented here are 4 T cell receptor beta chains from one specimen sequenced in a study of cytomegalovirus exposure and HLA in healthy donors. With 60 Vbeta and 13 Jbeta primers, the PCR was carried out. Repertoires were generated with immunoSEQ multiplex PCR, while TCRdb's copy carries only in-frame clones and drops some. Among around 78,000 clones listed, approximately 84% were seen once. Sequenced material: PBMCs. The source is a woman aged 50 to 60 in good health and CMV-seronegative.

The CDR3 region has the DNA TGTGCCTGGAGTATGGACTCATCCTTCCCCGGCTCACCCCTCCACTTT. Its protein is CAWSMDSSFPGSPLHF. The rearrangement joins TRBV30 to TRBJ1-6; D gene uncertain. The V gene's germline CDR1 is GTSNPN and CDR2 SVGIG (reference sequence). V lost 2 bases, J lost 10 bases, and 21 bases lay in between. The CDR3 sequence is 16 residues long.

The rearrangement links TRBV4-1 to TRBJ1-2; D not certain. V was trimmed by 3 bases and J by 0 bases, leaving 11 bases between them. Germline V gene sequence: CDR1 MGHRA, CDR2 YSYEKL. CDR3 length: 15 residues. The CDR3 reads CASSHEGRANYGYTF. CDR3 nucleotide sequence: TGCGCCAGCAGCCATGAGGGTCGGGCTAACTATGGCTACACCTTC.

This chain connects TRBV29-1 to TRBJ2-3; 7 nucleotides line up with TRBD1. The CDR3 contains 12 residues. Germline V CDR1 and CDR2: SQVTM, ANQGSEA. The V segment lost 8 bases and the J segment 1 base; nucleotides outside the gene matches: 3. In DNA, the CDR3 is TGCAGCCAGCAGGGGGGCACAGATACGCAGTATTTT. It yields the protein CSQQGGTDTQYF.

CDR3 loop: CASSSRGGLANEQYF. In nucleotides, the CDR3 is TGTGCCAGCAGCTCCCGCGGCGGACTAGCAAACGAGCAGTACTTC. The rearrangement joins TRBV11-2 to TRBJ2-5, with 8 bases that match TRBD2. The end of the DNA fits TRBJ2-7 better, so the J call may be wrong. The CDR3 length is 15 residues. Looked up from germline, CDR1 is SGHAT and CDR2 is FQNNGV.